This TCR beta chain came from a study of CD8 T cells in Susac syndrome. Peripheral blood CD8+ and CD4+ T cells were profiled by TCR beta sequencing. Negative isolation was applied to CD8+ and CD4+ T cells, and FACS enrichment was applied to TEMRA cells. The RNA, 0.5 to 1 ug, was put through reverse transcription using random hexamers. A multiplex approach, immunoSEQ multiplex PCR, amplified TCR beta CDR3 across 54 Vbeta and 13 Jbeta. Each CDR3 protein is one row after TCRdb ran MiXCR on the immunoSEQ multiplex PCR reads. The sample records more than 100,000 distinct CDR3 sequences, nearly 95% being singletons. Deletions cut 3 bases from V and 7 bases from J, with 9 bases between. Germline CDR1 reads DFQATT; CDR2 reads SNEGSKA (reference sequence). This CDR3 is built from 11 residues.

This chain uses TRBV20-1 with TRBJ1-1; D remains unclear. Specimen: CD4+ T cells from PBMCs. The TCR sequence derives from a human donor in good health. The CDR3 loop is CSARLGFEAFF. DNA of the CDR3: TGCAGTGCTAGGTTGGGGTTTGAAGCTTTCTTT.